These 8 T cell receptor beta chains were sequenced from one sample in a study of glioma-infiltrating T cells. TCR alpha and beta CDR3 regions were amplified from RNA using iRepertoire nested multiplex PCR. Using its own MiXCR run on the multiplex PCR reads, TCRdb lists one record per CDR3 protein. This sample carries fewer than 200,000 distinct CDR3 sequences, under 55% of them seen once, and the ten largest clones take roughly 5.2%. Material: glioma tissue, nonneoplastic brain tissue, or PBMCs (not recorded which). The receptors stem from a human donor with low-grade glioma or glioblastoma, undergoing nonglioma brain surgery, or in good health (not recorded which).

In regard to this clonotype: One end of the junction does not line up with germline, which may come from a read error. The gene calls are TRBV2 and TRBJ2-2; TRBD1 matches at 7 bases. Germline V gene data show CDR1 as SNHLY and CDR2 as FYNNEI. This CDR3 region has 15 residues. This chain's CDR3 is CASGDRTGNTGELFF. The CDR3, as DNA: TGTGCCAGCGGTGATCGGACAGGGAACACCGGGGAGCTGTTTTTT.

The chain employs TRBV10-1 and TRBJ2-7; 7 nucleotides agree with TRBD2. V gave up 0 bases and J gave up 3 bases; unmatched junction bases: 5. The CDR3 length is 15 residues. Germline assignment: CDR1 WNHNN and CDR2 SYGVQD (reference sequence). CDR3 loop: CASSESGLADYEQYF. For the CDR3, the DNA is TGCGCCAGCAGTGAGTCTGGTCTAGCGGACTACGAGCAGTACTTC.

This clonotype came up many times. The chain employs TRBV25-1 and TRBJ2-7; perhaps TRBD1 as D (5 bases). CDR1 MGHDK and CDR2 SYGVNS come from the germline V gene. V gave up 5 bases and J gave up 3 bases, with 11 bases separating them. The CDR3 totals 13 residues. The CDR3 DNA reads TGTGCCAGCAGTAAAGGGGCCTACTACGAGCAGTACTTC. Its protein is CASSKGAYYEQYF.

The gene calls are TRBV12-3 or TRBV12-4 and TRBJ2-1, with D maybe TRBD1 (5 bases). The CDR3 totals 13 residues. The V gene lost 10 bases and the J gene lost 2 bases, with 12 bases spanning the gap. CDR3 DNA: TGTGCCACAGGGTTTGCAGCCTACAATGAGCAGTTCTTC. As protein: CATGFAAYNEQFF.

This clonotype showed up many times. The gene calls are TRBV28 and TRBJ2-5, with 8 bases matching TRBD2. V was pared by 5 bases and J by 4 bases, with 9 bases of the junction left unmatched. Germline loops: CDR1 MDHEN, CDR2 SYDVKM. CDR3 length: 15 amino acids. CDR3 loop: CASSNQGSGGETQYF. The CDR3 nucleotides read TGTGCCAGCAGTAACCAGGGAAGCGGGGGAGAGACCCAGTACTTC.

This clonotype was detected many times. This chain connects TRBV15 to TRBJ2-5, with TRBD2 matching over 7 bases. The germline V gene encodes CDR1 LNHNV and CDR2 YYDKDF (reference sequence). Unmatched junction bases numbered 2, after V lost 1 base and J lost 3 bases. This CDR3 comprises 14 residues. CDR3 residues: CATSRVLAEETQYF. The CDR3 bases are TGTGCCACCAGCAGAGTCCTAGCGGAAGAGACCCAGTACTTC.

There are many counts of this clonotype. The CDR3 here is CASSSGGAGPQHF. The CDR3 DNA is TGTGCCAGCAGCTCAGGGGGCGCGGGGCCCCAGCATTTT. The rearrangement links TRBV28 to TRBJ1-5; 8 positions agree with TRBD1. With 6 bases clipped from V and 9 bases from J, the junction kept 7 bases outside the gene matches. The length of the CDR3 is 13 residues. Germline V CDR1 and CDR2: MDHEN, SYDVKM.

To note about this clonotype: Compared with germline, one end of the junction differs, possibly owing to a read error. The V call is TRBV7-9, the J call TRBJ1-4; 8 nucleotides line up with TRBD1. CDR1 is SEHNR, CDR2 FQNEAQ, per germline (reference sequence). This CDR3 contains 14 residues. In DNA, the CDR3 is TGTGCCAGCAGCGCCGGACAGGGAGATGAAAGACTGTTTTTT. Its protein product is CASSAGQGDERLFF.